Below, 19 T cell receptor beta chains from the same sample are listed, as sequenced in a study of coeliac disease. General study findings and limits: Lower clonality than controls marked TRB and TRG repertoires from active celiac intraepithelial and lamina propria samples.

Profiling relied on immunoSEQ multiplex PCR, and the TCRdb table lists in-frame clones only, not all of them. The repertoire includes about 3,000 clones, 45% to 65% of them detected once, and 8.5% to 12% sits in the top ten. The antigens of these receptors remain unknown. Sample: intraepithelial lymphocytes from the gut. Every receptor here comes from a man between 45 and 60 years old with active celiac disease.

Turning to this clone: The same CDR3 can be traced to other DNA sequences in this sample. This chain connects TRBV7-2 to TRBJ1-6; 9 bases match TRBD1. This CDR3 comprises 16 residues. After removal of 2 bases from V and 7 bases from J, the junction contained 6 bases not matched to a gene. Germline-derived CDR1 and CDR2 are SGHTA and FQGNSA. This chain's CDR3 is CASSLSGTGPNSPLHF. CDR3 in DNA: TGTGCCAGCAGCTTATCGGGGACAGGGCCGAATTCACCCCTCCACTTT.

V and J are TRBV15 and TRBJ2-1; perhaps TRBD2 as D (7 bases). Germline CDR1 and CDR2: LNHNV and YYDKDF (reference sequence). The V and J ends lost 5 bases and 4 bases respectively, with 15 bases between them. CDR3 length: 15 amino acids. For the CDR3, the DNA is TGTGCCACCAGCGGGAGGGGGGTAACGTACAATGAGCAGTTCTTC. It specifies CATSGRGVTYNEQFF.

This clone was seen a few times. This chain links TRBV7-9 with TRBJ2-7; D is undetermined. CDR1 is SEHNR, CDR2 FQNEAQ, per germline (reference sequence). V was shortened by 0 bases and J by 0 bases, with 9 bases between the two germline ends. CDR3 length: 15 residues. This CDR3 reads CASSLATVSSYEQYF. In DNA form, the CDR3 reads TGTGCCAGCAGCTTAGCAACTGTAAGCTCCTACGAGCAGTACTTC. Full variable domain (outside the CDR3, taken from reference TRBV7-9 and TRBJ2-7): DTGVSQNPRHKITKRGQNVTFRCDPISEHNRLYWYRQTLGQGPEFLTYFQNEAQLEKSRLLSDRFSAERPKGSFSTLEIQRTEQGDSAMYLCASSLATVSSYEQYFGPGTRLTVT.

In DNA, the CDR3 is TGTGCCAGCAGCGTATCAAGGGGCGGTGAGCAGTTCTTC. This translates into CASSVSRGGEQFF. The rearrangement uses TRBV9 and TRBJ2-1; a weak D match, TRBD1 (5 bases). Trimming shortened V by 1 base and J by 9 bases, and 11 bases separated the two germline ends. The CDR3 has 13 amino acids. CDR1 is SGDLS, CDR2 YYNGEE, per germline.

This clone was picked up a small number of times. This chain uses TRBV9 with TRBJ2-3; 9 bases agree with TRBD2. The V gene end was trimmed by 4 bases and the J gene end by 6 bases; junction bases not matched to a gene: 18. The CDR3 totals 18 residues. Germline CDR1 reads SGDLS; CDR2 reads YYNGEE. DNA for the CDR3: TGTGCCAGCAGCCCAGTATCTTCTAGCGGGGCCCCCAGGGATACGCAGTATTTT. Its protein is CASSPVSSSGAPRDTQYF. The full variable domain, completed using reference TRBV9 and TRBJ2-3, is DSGVTQTPKHLITATGQRVTLRCSPRSGDLSVYWYQQSLDQGLQFLIQYYNGEERAKGNILERFSAQQFPDLHSELNLSSLELGDSALYFCASSPVSSSGAPRDTQYFGPGTRLTVL.

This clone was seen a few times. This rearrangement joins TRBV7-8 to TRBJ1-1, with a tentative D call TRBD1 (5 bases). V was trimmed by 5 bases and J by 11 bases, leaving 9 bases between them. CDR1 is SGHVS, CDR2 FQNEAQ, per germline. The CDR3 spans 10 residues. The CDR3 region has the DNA TGTGCCAGCAGCCCACGGGGGGCTTTCTTT. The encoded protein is CASSPRGAFF.

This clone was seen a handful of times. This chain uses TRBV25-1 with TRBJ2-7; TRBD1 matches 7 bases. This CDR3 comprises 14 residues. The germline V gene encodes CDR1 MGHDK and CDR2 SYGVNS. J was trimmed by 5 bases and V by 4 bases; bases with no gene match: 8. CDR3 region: CASSGLTGLHEQYF. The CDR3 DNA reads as TGTGCCAGCAGTGGCTTGACAGGGCTCCACGAGCAGTACTTC.

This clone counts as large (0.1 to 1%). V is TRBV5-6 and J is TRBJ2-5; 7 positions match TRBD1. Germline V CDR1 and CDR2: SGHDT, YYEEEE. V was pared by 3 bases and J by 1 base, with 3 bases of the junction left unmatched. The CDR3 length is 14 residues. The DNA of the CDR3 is TGTGCCAGCAGCTGGGGGACAGTCCAAGAGACCCAGTACTTC. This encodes CASSWGTVQETQYF.

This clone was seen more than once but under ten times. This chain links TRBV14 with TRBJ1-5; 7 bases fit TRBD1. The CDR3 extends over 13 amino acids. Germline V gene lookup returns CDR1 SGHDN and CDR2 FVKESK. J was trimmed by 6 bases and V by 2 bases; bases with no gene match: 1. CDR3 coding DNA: TGTGCCAGCAGCCAAACAGGGGCTCAGCCCCAGCATTTT. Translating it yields CASSQTGAQPQHF.

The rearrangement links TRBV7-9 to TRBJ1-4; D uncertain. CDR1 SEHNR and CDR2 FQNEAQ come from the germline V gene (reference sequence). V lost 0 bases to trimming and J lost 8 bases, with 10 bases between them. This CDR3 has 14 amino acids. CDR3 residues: CASSLALGVEKLFF. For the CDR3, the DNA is TGTGCCAGCAGCTTAGCCCTCGGAGTAGAAAAACTGTTTTTT.

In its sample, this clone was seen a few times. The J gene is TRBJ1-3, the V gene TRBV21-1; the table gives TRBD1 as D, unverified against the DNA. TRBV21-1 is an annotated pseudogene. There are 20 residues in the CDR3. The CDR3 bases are TGTGCCAGCACCTCCCCGGACAGGGTAAACTTTAGCGTTTGTGGAAACACCATATATTTT. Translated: CASTSPDRVNFSVCGNTIYF.

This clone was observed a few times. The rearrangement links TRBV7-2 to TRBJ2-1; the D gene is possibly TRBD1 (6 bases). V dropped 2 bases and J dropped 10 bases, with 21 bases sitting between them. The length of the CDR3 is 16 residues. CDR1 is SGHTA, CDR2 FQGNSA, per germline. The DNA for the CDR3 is TGTGCCAGCAGCTTACACCAGGGGAATCCCCTTAGGGAGCAGTTCTTC. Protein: CASSLHQGNPLREQFF.

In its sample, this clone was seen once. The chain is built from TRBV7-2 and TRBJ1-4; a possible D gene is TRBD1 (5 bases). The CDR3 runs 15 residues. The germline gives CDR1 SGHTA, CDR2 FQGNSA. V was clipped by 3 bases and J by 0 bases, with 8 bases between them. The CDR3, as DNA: TGTGCCAGCAGCTTTAGGGGTGCAACTAATGAAAAACTGTTTTTT. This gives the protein CASSFRGATNEKLFF. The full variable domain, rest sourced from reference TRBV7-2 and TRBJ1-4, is GAGVSQSPSNKVTEKGKDVELRCDPISGHTALYWYRQSLGQGLEFLIYFQGNSAPDKSGLPSDRFSAERTGGSVSTLTIQRTQQEDSAVYLCASSFRGATNEKLFFGSGTQLSVL.

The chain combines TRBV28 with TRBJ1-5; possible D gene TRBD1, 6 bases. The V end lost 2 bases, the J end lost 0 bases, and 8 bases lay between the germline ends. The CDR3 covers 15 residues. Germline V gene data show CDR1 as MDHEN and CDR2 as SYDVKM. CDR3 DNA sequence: TGTGCCAGCAGTTTAAGACAGGTTAGCAATCAGCCCCAGCATTTT. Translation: CASSLRQVSNQPQHF. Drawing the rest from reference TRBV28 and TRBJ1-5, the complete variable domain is DVKVTQSSRYLVKRTGEKVFLECVQDMDHENMFWYRQDPGLGLRLIYFSYDVKMKEKGDIPEGYSVSREKKERFSLILESASTNQTSMYLCASSLRQVSNQPQHFGDGTRLSIL.

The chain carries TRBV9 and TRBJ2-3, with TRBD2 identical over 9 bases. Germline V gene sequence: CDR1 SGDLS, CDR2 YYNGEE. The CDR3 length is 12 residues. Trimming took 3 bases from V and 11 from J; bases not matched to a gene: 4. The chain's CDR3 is CASSAGAGGQYF. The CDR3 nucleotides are TGTGCCAGCAGCGCCGGAGCGGGAGGGCAGTATTTT.

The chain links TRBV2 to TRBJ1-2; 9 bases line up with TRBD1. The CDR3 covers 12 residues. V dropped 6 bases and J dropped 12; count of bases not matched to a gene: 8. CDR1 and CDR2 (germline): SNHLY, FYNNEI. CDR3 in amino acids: CASSGITGGNTF. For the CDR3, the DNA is TGTGCCAGCAGCGGTATTACAGGGGGCAACACCTTC.

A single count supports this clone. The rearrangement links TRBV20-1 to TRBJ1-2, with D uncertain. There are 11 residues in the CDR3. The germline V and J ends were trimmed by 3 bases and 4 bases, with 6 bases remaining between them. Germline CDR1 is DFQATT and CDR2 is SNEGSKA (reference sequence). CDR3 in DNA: TGCAGTGCTAGTGGGAGCTATGGCTACACCTTC. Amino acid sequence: CSASGSYGYTF.

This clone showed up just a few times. The CDR3 reads CASSITEAFF. Here the CDR3 DNA reads TGTGCCAGCAGTATCACTGAAGCTTTCTTT. The V gene is TRBV11-2, the J gene TRBJ1-1; D remains ambiguous. In germline, CDR1 is SGHAT, CDR2 FQNNGV. The CDR3 covers 10 residues. The V end was cut by 6 bases, the J end by 4 bases, with 3 bases between.

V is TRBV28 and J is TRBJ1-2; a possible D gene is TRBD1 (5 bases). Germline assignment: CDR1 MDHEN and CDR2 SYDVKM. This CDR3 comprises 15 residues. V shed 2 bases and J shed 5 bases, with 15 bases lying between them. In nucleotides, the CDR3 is TGTGCCAGCAGTTTACCGCCAGGGTCTGTTTATGGCTACACCTTC. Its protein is CASSLPPGSVYGYTF.